Listed below are T cell receptor beta chains from one sample, sequenced in a study of human T cells and chemical hapten exposure. TCRdb itself ran the RACE reads through MiXCR, one entry per CDR3 protein. This table holds about 120,000 distinct CDR3 sequences, about an eighth found once. The starting material was whole blood, obtained in connection with sensitization to the hapten diphenylcyclopropenone (DPC). The receptor source for this set is a woman aged 50 to 65 with alopecia areata. Some clones in this sample may be carry-over from other donors' samples. Both conserved end residues are part of each CDR3. A D gene is named only where the DNA matches it firmly. Size is stated for part of the rows, as once, few or many counts, or as a class when the clone is expanded.

D | J | V | size | DNA | CDR3
TRBD1 | TRBJ2-7 | TRBV6-1 | few | TGTGCCAGCAGTGAAATTCTAGGACAGGGGGACCACGAGCAGTACTTC | CASSEILGQGDHEQYF
NA | TRBJ1-2 | TRBV29-1 | many | TGCAGCGTTGGGGGGACTGCGCGCGGCTACACCTTC | CSVGGTARGYTF
TRBD2 | TRBJ2-3 | TRBV10-2 | few | TGCGCCAGCAGGATGAGCGGGGGGTTCACAGATACGCAGTATTTT | CASRMSGGFTDTQYF
NA | TRBJ1-2 | TRBV7-8 | many | TGTGCCAGCAGCTTAGTTTCAGCGGCTAACTATGGCTACACCTTC | CASSLVSAANYGYTF
NA | TRBJ2-3 | TRBV3-1 | NA | TGTGCCAGCAGCCAAGATCAGGAAGATACGCAGTATTTT | CASSQDQEDTQYF
NA | TRBJ2-7 | TRBV2 | NA | TGTGCCAGCAGTGAGCTAGCGCCCGCCTACGAGCAGTACTTC | CASSELAPAYEQYF
TRBD1 | TRBJ1-1 | TRBV7-9 | many | TGTGCCAGCAGCTTAGCGCTCGCAGGGGGCAACACTGAAGCTTTCTTT | CASSLALAGGNTEAFF
TRBD1 | TRBJ1-5 | TRBV12-3/TRBV12-4 | many | TGTGCCAGCAGTTCCTTAACAGGGGGACAGCCCCAGCATTTT | CASSSLTGGQPQHF
TRBD2 | TRBJ2-7 | TRBV28 | NA | TGTGCCAGCAGTACCCTAGGGGAGACGGGACTAGCGATCGAGCAGTACTTC | CASSTLGETGLAIEQYF
NA | TRBJ2-3 | TRBV2 | few | TGTGCCAGCAGGGGACTGGACGGCTCTAGCACAGATACGCAGTATTTT | CASRGLDGSSTDTQYF
NA | TRBJ2-3 | TRBV7-2 | few | TGTGCCAGCAGCTTAATGGGGGCAGATACGCAGTATTTT | CASSLMGADTQYF
TRBD2 | TRBJ2-3 | TRBV20-1 | few | TGCAGTGCTAGGAGAACAGCGGGAGGGAGGAATACGCAGTATTTT | CSARRTAGGRNTQYF
NA | TRBJ2-2 | TRBV29-1 | many | TGCAGCTGTGTTGGGGCGGGGAACACCGGGGAGCTGTTTTTT | CSCVGAGNTGELFF
NA | TRBJ1-1 | TRBV28 | many | TGTGCCAGCAGCCCTAGGTGGGCAGGGAACACTGAAGCTTTCTTT | CASSPRWAGNTEAFF
TRBD2 | TRBJ2-5 | TRBV7-2 | few | TGTGCCAGCAGCTTAGCTAGCGGGGCGGAGACCCAGTACTTC | CASSLASGAETQYF
TRBD1 | TRBJ2-3 | TRBV28 | few | TGTGCCAGCAGTTTTTCAGACAGGGGGCGTATCGGGAGGGGTCGGACGCAGTATTTT | CASSFSDRGRIGRGRTQYF
NA | TRBJ1-5 | TRBV5-1 | NA | TGCGCCAGCAGCTTGGAAGGGTTCCATCAGCCCCAGCATTTT | CASSLEGFHQPQHF
TRBD1 | TRBJ1-5 | TRBV24-1 | NA | TGTGCCACCAGTGATTCGCGGACAGGGGTTCCTCAGCCCCAGCATTTT | CATSDSRTGVPQPQHF
TRBD1 | TRBJ2-4 | TRBV10-1 | once | TGCGCCAGCAGCAAGGGACAGTTAGAAATTCAGTACTTC | CASSKGQLEIQYF
NA | TRBJ1-1 | TRBV15 | few | TGTGCCACCAGCACCTCGACAGAGGGGACTGAAGCTTTCTTT | CATSTSTEGTEAFF
TRBD1 | TRBJ1-1 | TRBV7-2 | few | TGTGCCAGCAGCCCACAGCCAGGGGGCAGCACTGAAGCTTTCTTT | CASSPQPGGSTEAFF
NA | TRBJ1-3 | TRBV12-3/TRBV12-4 | NA | TGTGCCAGCAGCCCCTCGAGAGGAAACACCATATATTTT | CASSPSRGNTIYF
NA | TRBJ2-7 | TRBV5-1 | NA | TGCGCCAGCAGCAGGGGTGACTTAACCGGCTACGAGCAGTACTTC | CASSRGDLTGYEQYF
NA | TRBJ2-5 | TRBV7-8 | NA | TGTGCCAGCAGCCCCCCCCGACAAGAGACCCAGTACTTC | CASSPPRQETQYF
NA | TRBJ2-5 | TRBV29-1 | many | TGCAGCGTGGGGGTCGGACACACTCAAGAGACCCAGTACTTC | CSVGVGHTQETQYF
NA | TRBJ2-2 | TRBV20-1 | many | TGCAGTGCTAAACATGACACGCAGAACACCGGGGAGCTGTTTTTT | CSAKHDTQNTGELFF
NA | TRBJ2-1 | TRBV7-6 | many | TGTGCCAGCAGCTTAGGGGCGGGTTCAGACAATGAGCAGTTCTTC | CASSLGAGSDNEQFF
NA | TRBJ2-1 | TRBV7-6 | once | TGTGCCAACAGCTTAGGAGAGATATACAATGAGCAGTTCTTC | CANSLGEIYNEQFF
NA | TRBJ1-2 | TRBV9 | few | TGTGCCAGCAGCTCCAACCGTGGGGTCTATGGCTACACCTTC | CASSSNRGVYGYTF
TRBD1 | TRBJ2-7 | TRBV6-5 | few | TGTGCCAGCAGTCGAGGACAGGGTACCTACGAGCAGTACTTC | CASSRGQGTYEQYF
NA | TRBJ2-1 | TRBV7-2 | few | TGTGCCAGCACCCCAGGTGGGTCGAGCTCCTACAATGAGCAGTTCTTC | CASTPGGSSSYNEQFF
NA | TRBJ1-6 | TRBV12-3/TRBV12-4 | NA | TGTGCCAGCAGCCCTAGGACACGTCATTCACCCCTCCACTTT | CASSPRTRHSPLHF